This TCR beta chain was observed in a study of T cells in localized non-small cell lung cancer. Points from the study as a whole: Highest T cell clonality was seen in uninvolved adjacent lung, surpassing that measured in tumor. Because only a single region of the tumor was sequenced, heterogeneity remains possible. Among the top 100 tumor clones, a median about 57 appeared in adjacent lung.

Libraries were prepared by immunoSEQ multiplex PCR; TCRdb keeps only in-frame clonotypes and omits some of them. The sample holds 30,000 to 40,000 clones, approximately 84% seen once. Per germline, CDR1 SGHTA and CDR2 FQGNSA. CDR3 size: 13 residues. V shed 4 bases and J shed 4 bases, with 9 bases lying between them. Regarding this clone: As yet, its antigen is unknown.

Sequenced material: peripheral blood, taken before any cancer treatment. The chain recombines TRBV7-2 with TRBJ2-3; no firm D call. The receptor was isolated from a man between 35 and 75 years old with stage I lung adenocarcinoma. The CDR3 is CASSYRRADTQYF. The DNA for the CDR3 is TGTGCCAGCAGCTACCGAAGGGCAGATACGCAGTATTTT.